These 23 T cell receptor beta chains were sequenced from one sample in a study of cytomegalovirus exposure and HLA in healthy donors. Primers: 60 Vbeta forward and 13 Jbeta reverse. Generated by immunoSEQ multiplex PCR, the TCRdb table keeps only in-frame clones and is missing some. The data contain fewer than 200,000 clones, 65% to 85% of them singletons. The specimen sequenced was PBMCs. These TCRs come from a man in his fifties or sixties in good health and CMV-seronegative.

The chain couples TRBV27 to TRBJ2-3; 9 bases line up with TRBD2. Germline CDR1 is MNHEY and CDR2 is SMNVEV (reference sequence). The CDR3 length is 11 residues. J lost 12 bases, V lost 9 bases, and 7 bases had no gene match. CDR3 amino acids: CASKTSGKQYF. Here the CDR3 DNA reads TGTGCCAGTAAGACTAGCGGTAAACAGTATTTT.

As DNA, the CDR3 is TGTGCCAGCAGCTTTCATAGGGCAGGGCCCGGGGAGCTGTTTTTT. Translated: CASSFHRAGPGELFF. The gene calls are TRBV11-3 and TRBJ2-2, with a weak D call TRBD1 (5 bases). The V gene lost 3 bases and the J gene lost 6 bases, with 14 bases spanning the gap. Germline CDR1 reads SGHNT; CDR2 reads YENEEA. This CDR3 comprises 15 residues.

The chain links TRBV6-5 to TRBJ1-6; 7 nucleotides line up with TRBD1. The CDR3 spans 15 residues. V trimming: 1 base; J trimming: 14 bases; junction bases outside the gene matches: 11. Germline V lookup: CDR1 MNHEY, CDR2 SVGAGI. CDR3: CASSYYGTALLALHF. The CDR3 region has the DNA TGTGCCAGCAGTTACTACGGGACAGCCCTTTTGGCCCTCCACTTT.

The chain carries TRBV19 and TRBJ1-1; no reliable D call. This CDR3 comprises 15 residues. V dropped 2 bases and J dropped 0 bases, with 10 bases sitting between them. CDR1 LNHDA and CDR2 SQIVND come from the germline V gene (reference sequence). The CDR3 nucleotides are TGTGCCAGTAGTATACGGTGGAGGGTGAACACTGAAGCTTTCTTT. Translated: CASSIRWRVNTEAFF.

The chain combines TRBV4-1 with TRBJ1-2; D might be TRBD1 (6 bases). V was trimmed by 3 bases and J by 2 bases, leaving 16 bases between them. Germline assignment: CDR1 MGHRA and CDR2 YSYEKL. The CDR3 consists of 16 residues. CDR3 sequence reads: CASSHPRTAKNYGYTF. CDR3 bases: TGCGCCAGCAGCCACCCAAGGACAGCTAAAAACTATGGCTACACCTTC.

This clone has more than one count but fewer than ten. The chain joins TRBV7-9 to TRBJ2-7, with 10 bases aligning to TRBD2. The CDR3 runs to 13 residues. Germline-derived CDR1 and CDR2 are SEHNR and FQNEAQ (reference sequence). J gave up 5 bases and V 6 bases, and 4 bases lay outside the gene matches. This CDR3 is CASRASGGHEQYF. As DNA, the CDR3 is TGTGCCAGCAGGGCTAGCGGGGGCCACGAGCAGTACTTC.

J is TRBJ1-5 and V is TRBV6-1; TRBD1 might be the D (5 bases). Germline V gene lookup returns CDR1 MNHNS and CDR2 SASEGT. The CDR3 runs 14 residues. The V end lost 8 bases, the J end lost 2 bases, and 13 bases lay between the germline ends. CDR3 region: CASREGPGNQPQHF. CDR3 in DNA: TGTGCCAGCCGGGAGGGGCCAGGCAATCAGCCCCAGCATTTT.

This chain joins TRBV30 and TRBJ1-6; TRBD1 aligns across 7 bases. The junction had 6 bases not matched to a gene; V was cut back by 3 bases and J by 7 bases. Per germline, CDR1 GTSNPN and CDR2 SVGIG (reference sequence). The CDR3 is made up of 14 amino acids. The CDR3 coding sequence is TGTGCCTGGAGGGTGGGGACAGACAATTCACCCCTCCACTTT. Protein product: CAWRVGTDNSPLHF.

The chain combines TRBV27 with TRBJ2-7; 11 bases map to TRBD1. The V gene's germline CDR1 is MNHEY and CDR2 SMNVEV (reference sequence). V lost 6 bases and J lost 7; bases outside the gene matches: 8. The CDR3 totals 14 residues. The CDR3 protein is CASSLGQGAVEQYF. The CDR3 DNA reads as TGTGCCAGCAGCCTCGGACAGGGGGCGGTGGAGCAGTACTTC.

This clone was picked up a small number of times. The J gene is TRBJ1-4, the V gene TRBV30; no clear D gene. CDR3 length: 14 residues. The germline V gene has CDR1 GTSNPN and CDR2 SVGIG (reference sequence). Trimming shortened V by 3 bases and J by 3 bases, and 11 bases separated the two germline ends. The chain's CDR3 is CAWSSGSANEKLFF. The CDR3 bases are TGTGCCTGGAGCTCTGGGAGTGCTAATGAAAAACTGTTTTTT.

This sequence joins TRBV6-6 and TRBJ1-5; 7 bases align to TRBD1. After removal of 5 bases from V and 0 bases from J, the junction contained 7 bases not matched to a gene. Germline assignment: CDR1 MNHNY and CDR2 SVGAGI (reference sequence). The length of the CDR3 is 16 residues. In nucleotides, the CDR3 is TGTGCCAGCAGTGGGCGACAGGGTTATAGCAATCAGCCCCAGCATTTT. Its translation: CASSGRQGYSNQPQHF.

V gene TRBV5-6 combines with J gene TRBJ2-3; 7 bases are a match to TRBD1. This CDR3 region has 17 residues. Germline V gives CDR1 SGHDT, CDR2 YYEEEE. V lost 4 bases to trimming and J lost 1 base; unmatched junction nucleotides: 12. For the CDR3, the DNA is TGTGCCAGCAGCGGAGATAACCGGGACAGACGCACAGATACGCAGTATTTT. This translates into CASSGDNRDRRTDTQYF.

V is TRBV29-1 and J is TRBJ2-7; D possibly corresponds to TRBD2 (7 bases). CDR1 SQVTM and CDR2 ANQGSEA come from the germline V gene. Trimming stripped 6 bases from V and 4 bases from J, with 13 bases between. The CDR3 has 12 residues. This chain's CDR3 is CSVRGGGYEQYF. The CDR3 region has the DNA TGCAGCGTGAGGGGGGGCGGTTACGAGCAGTACTTC.

The V and J genes are TRBV2 and TRBJ2-1, with TRBD1 matching 7 bases. This CDR3 is 15 amino acids long. The germline CDR1 and CDR2 sequences are SNHLY and FYNNEI. V dropped 8 bases and J dropped 0; count of bases not matched to a gene: 7. Here the CDR3 reads CASGKDRSSYNEQFF. The CDR3 nucleotides are TGTGCCAGCGGGAAGGACAGGAGCTCCTACAATGAGCAGTTCTTC.

The genes are TRBV7-3 and TRBJ2-5, with D perhaps matching TRBD2 (6 bases). This CDR3 has 15 residues. Trimming took 1 base from V and 5 from J, leaving 14 bases between them. Germline CDR1 reads SGHTA; CDR2 reads FQGTGA. CDR3 bases: TGTGCCAGCAGCTTAATCCCGGGAGTCGATGAGACCCAGTACTTC. Protein: CASSLIPGVDETQYF.

The genes are TRBV11-3 and TRBJ2-6; a possible D gene is TRBD1 (6 bases). V lost 6 bases to trimming and J lost 1 base, with 22 bases between them. Germline V CDR1 and CDR2: SGHNT, YENEEA. CDR3 length equals 19 residues. CDR3 coding DNA: TGTGCCAGCAGGCGAACGTCCCAGGGGATACTTTCTGGGGCCAACGTCCTGACTTTC. Translated, it gives CASRRTSQGILSGANVLTF.

The chain employs TRBV5-1 and TRBJ2-2; 12 bases align to TRBD2. Germline CDR1 and CDR2: SGHRS and YFSETQ. CDR3 length: 19 amino acids. V was clipped by 4 bases and J by 4 bases; unmatched bases: 14. The CDR3 bases are TGCGCCAGCAGCGCTACACCTAGCGGGAGGGCAGTGGGCACCGGGGAGCTGTTTTTT. This sequence encodes CASSATPSGRAVGTGELFF.

The genes are TRBV29-1 and TRBJ2-2, with 10 bases that match TRBD2. The CDR3 contains 20 residues. After removal of 2 bases from V and 4 bases from J, the junction contained 19 bases not matched to a gene. Germline CDR1 reads SQVTM; CDR2 reads ANQGSEA. This chain's CDR3 is CSVETSLTAGGSQGTGELFF. CDR3 coding DNA: TGCAGCGTTGAAACGTCCCTCACAGCGGGAGGGAGCCAGGGCACCGGGGAGCTGTTTTTT.

The rearrangement links TRBV7-2 to TRBJ1-1, with a possible D match to TRBD1 (6 bases). V dropped 1 base and J dropped 5 bases, with 8 bases sitting between them. This CDR3 is built from 13 residues. Germline-derived CDR1 and CDR2 are SGHTA and FQGNSA. CDR3 nucleotides: TGTGCCAGCAGCTTAGACAGGGTGACTGAAGCTTTCTTT. It translates to CASSLDRVTEAFF.

This clone was counted a few times. The chain joins TRBV4-1 to TRBJ2-2, with D perhaps matching TRBD1 (6 bases). The CDR3 contains 17 residues. Per the germline V gene, CDR1 is MGHRA and CDR2 is YSYEKL. V lost 2 bases, J lost 1 base, and 14 bases lay in between. CDR3 DNA: TGCGCCAGCAGCCAATCGTTGACAGGAGTGAACACCGGGGAGCTGTTTTTT. Amino acids: CASSQSLTGVNTGELFF.

The chain carries TRBV7-3 and TRBJ2-1; 16 positions match TRBD2. After removal of 5 bases from V and 9 bases from J, the junction contained 10 bases not matched to a gene. Per the germline V gene, CDR1 is SGHTA and CDR2 is FQGTGA. The CDR3 length is 17 residues. Here the CDR3 reads CASSEPGTSGRGGEQFF. In nucleotides, the CDR3 is TGTGCCAGCAGCGAGCCCGGGACTAGCGGGAGGGGGGGTGAGCAGTTCTTC.

J is TRBJ2-1 and V is TRBV18; 9 bases align to TRBD1. V shed 3 bases, J shed 5 bases, and the junction held 11 bases outside the gene matches. The germline gives CDR1 KGHSH, CDR2 LQKENI. CDR3 length: 17 residues. The CDR3 DNA reads as TGTGCCAGCTCACCTAATACTCCGGGACAGGGTAACAATGAGCAGTTCTTC. This sequence encodes CASSPNTPGQGNNEQFF.

This clone was observed a handful of times. The gene calls are TRBV5-1 and TRBJ1-1; 9 bases fit TRBD1. The ends lost 0 bases at V and 4 bases at J; junction bases unmatched: 7. Germline assignment: CDR1 SGHRS and CDR2 YFSETQ. The CDR3 covers 16 residues. In nucleotides, the CDR3 is TGCGCCAGCAGCTTGGGGACAGGGGCTTTGGGCACTGAAGCTTTCTTT. Translating it yields CASSLGTGALGTEAFF.